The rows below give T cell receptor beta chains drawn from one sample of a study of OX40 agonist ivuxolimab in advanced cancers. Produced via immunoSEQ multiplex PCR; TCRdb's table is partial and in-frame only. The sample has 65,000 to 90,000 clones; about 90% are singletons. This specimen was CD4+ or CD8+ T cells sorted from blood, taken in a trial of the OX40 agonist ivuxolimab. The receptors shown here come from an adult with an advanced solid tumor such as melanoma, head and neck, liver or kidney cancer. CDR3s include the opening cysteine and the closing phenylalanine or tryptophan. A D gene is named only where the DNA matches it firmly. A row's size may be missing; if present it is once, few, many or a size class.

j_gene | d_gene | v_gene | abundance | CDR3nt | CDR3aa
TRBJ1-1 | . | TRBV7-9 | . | TGTGCCAGCAGCTTAGACCTCACTAACACTGAAGCTTTCTTT | CASSLDLTNTEAFF
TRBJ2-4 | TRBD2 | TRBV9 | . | TGTGCCAGCAGCGTGGGCGGGGGGACCCAAAACATTCAGTACTTC | CASSVGGGTQNIQYF
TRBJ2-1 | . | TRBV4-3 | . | TGCGCCAGCAGCCTTGACTACAATGAGCAGTTCTTC | CASSLDYNEQFF
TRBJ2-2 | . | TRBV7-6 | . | TGTGCCAGCAGTTATACCGGGGAGCTGTTTTTT | CASSYTGELFF
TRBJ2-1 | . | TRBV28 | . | TGTGCCAGCAGTTCGCCGGAGGAAACCGTCTACAATGAGCAGTTCTTC | CASSSPEETVYNEQFF
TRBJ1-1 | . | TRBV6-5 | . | TGTGCCAGCAGTTACTTGAGTAACACTGAAGCTTTCTTT | CASSYLSNTEAFF
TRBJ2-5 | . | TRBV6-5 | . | TGTGCCAGCAGTTACGGGAACAGCTGGGCAGAGACCCAGTACTTC | CASSYGNSWAETQYF
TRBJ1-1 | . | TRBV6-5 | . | TGTGCCAGCAGGAATCCGACTGAAGCTTTCTTT | CASRNPTEAFF
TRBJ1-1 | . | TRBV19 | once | TGTGCCAGTAGTATAGATCAAGAGCTTGAAGCTTTCTTT | CASSIDQELEAFF
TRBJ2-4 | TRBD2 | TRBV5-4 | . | TGTGCCAGCAGCCGGGGAGCGGGGGGGCAGAACATTCAGTACTTC | CASSRGAGGQNIQYF
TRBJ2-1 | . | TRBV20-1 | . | TGCAGTGCTAGTATCGTGAATGAGCAGTTCTTC | CSASIVNEQFF
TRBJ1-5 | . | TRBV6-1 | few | TGTGCCAGGACGGATCAGCCCCAGCATTTT | CARTDQPQHF
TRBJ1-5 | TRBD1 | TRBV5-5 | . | TGTGCCAGCAGCTTCGGACAGGGGAGTGCTCAGCCCCAGCATTTT | CASSFGQGSAQPQHF
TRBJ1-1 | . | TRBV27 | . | TGTGCCAGCAGCAGGGAGTTGCACACTGAAGCTTTCTTT | CASSRELHTEAFF
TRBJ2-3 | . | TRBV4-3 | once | TGCGCCAGCAGCCAAGATGGTGTCTCTACAGATACGCAGTATTTT | CASSQDGVSTDTQYF
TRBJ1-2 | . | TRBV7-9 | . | TGTGCCAGCAGCTTATCAGGGGTGAACTATGGCTACACCTTC | CASSLSGVNYGYTF
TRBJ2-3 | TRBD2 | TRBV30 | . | TGTGCCTGGAATTTAGCGGGGGGTCCCACAGATACGCAGTATTTT | CAWNLAGGPTDTQYF
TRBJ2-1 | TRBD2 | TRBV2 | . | TGTGCCAGCATGAGGAGCGGGGGGTACAATGAGCAGTTCTTC | CASMRSGGYNEQFF
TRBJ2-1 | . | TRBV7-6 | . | TGTGCCAGCAGCTTATTGGCCGGGACTCTTATTGAGCAGTTCTTC | CASSLLAGTLIEQFF
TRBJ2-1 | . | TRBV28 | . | TGTGCCAGCAGTTTATCCCTCGGACCGAATGAGCAGTTCTTC | CASSLSLGPNEQFF
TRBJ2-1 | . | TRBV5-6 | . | TGTGCCAGCAGCTTGTCGGCGGGGCCGGTATCAAATGAGCAGTTCTTC | CASSLSAGPVSNEQFF
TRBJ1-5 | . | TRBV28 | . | TGTGCCAGCAGCTACCCTTTAAGCAATCAGCCCCAGCATTTT | CASSYPLSNQPQHF
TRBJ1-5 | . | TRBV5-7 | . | TGTGCCAGCAGCTTCCCACCCTTCATGACCAGGAAACCCCATCAGCCCCAGCATTTT | CASSFPPFMTRKPHQPQHF
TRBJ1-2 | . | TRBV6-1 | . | TGTGCCAGCAGTGAAGGGATTTCCTATGGCTACACCTTC | CASSEGISYGYTF
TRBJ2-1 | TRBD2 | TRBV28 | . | TGTGCCAGCAGCCCGGGACTAGCGGGGGGGGGCAATGAGCAGTTCTTC | CASSPGLAGGGNEQFF
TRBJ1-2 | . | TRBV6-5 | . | TGTGCCAGCACTGCGGGGGCAGGGGACTATGGCTACACCTTC | CASTAGAGDYGYTF
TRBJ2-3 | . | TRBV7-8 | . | TGTGCCAGCAGCTTAGTTTTCGGTGGCACAGATACGCAGTATTTT | CASSLVFGGTDTQYF
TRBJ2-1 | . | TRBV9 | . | TGTGCCAGCAGCGTAGGTGGCGGCTCCTACAATGAGCAGTTCTTC | CASSVGGGSYNEQFF
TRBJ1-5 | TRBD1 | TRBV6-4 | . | TGTGCCAGCAGTGACCGAGCCTACAGGGGCAGCAATCAGCCCCAGCATTTT | CASSDRAYRGSNQPQHF
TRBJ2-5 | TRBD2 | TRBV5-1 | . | TGCGCCAGCAGCTTGTCACTAGCGGGAGCCAACGGGGAGACCCAGTACTTC | CASSLSLAGANGETQYF
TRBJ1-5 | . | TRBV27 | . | TGTGCCAGCAGTCCCAACGGGGGGCTCAATCAGCCCCAGCATTTT | CASSPNGGLNQPQHF
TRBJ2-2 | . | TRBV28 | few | TGTGCCAGCAGTTCAGTTCAGGTTGCCGGGGAGCTGTTTTTT | CASSSVQVAGELFF